What follows describes a single TCR beta chain. Its specificity is unknown. Clones were read by immunoSEQ multiplex PCR, and TCRdb kept only the in-frame ones, dropping some. The table has more than 140,000 clones, about 89% seen once. The data derive from a study of cytomegalovirus exposure and HLA in healthy donors. Germline V gene data show CDR1 as SEHNR and CDR2 as FQNEAQ (reference sequence). The CDR3 length is 15 residues. V was pared by 5 bases and J by 5 bases, with 6 bases of the junction left unmatched. General study points: It was reported that the classifier diagnosed cytomegalovirus status with high specificity and sensitivity in both the original and validation cohorts. A list of more than 150 TCR beta chains associated with cytomegalovirus was given.

This TCR derives from a woman younger than 30 in good health and CMV-seropositive. The chain links TRBV7-9 to TRBJ2-5; 12 positions agree with TRBD2. What was sequenced was PBMCs. The CDR3 DNA follows: TGTGCCAGCAGCCCGTTGACTAGCGGGAGCGAGACCCAGTACTTC. Amino acid sequence: CASSPLTSGSETQYF.